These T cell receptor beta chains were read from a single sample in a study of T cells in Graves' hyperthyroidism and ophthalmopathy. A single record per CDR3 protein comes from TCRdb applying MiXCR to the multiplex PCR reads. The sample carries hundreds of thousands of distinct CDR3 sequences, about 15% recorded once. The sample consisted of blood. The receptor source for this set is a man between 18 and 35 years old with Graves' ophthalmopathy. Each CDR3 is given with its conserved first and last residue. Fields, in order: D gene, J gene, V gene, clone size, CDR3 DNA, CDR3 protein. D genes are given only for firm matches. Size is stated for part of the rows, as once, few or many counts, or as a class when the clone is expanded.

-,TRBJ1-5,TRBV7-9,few,TGTGCCAGCAACAGTAATGGGGCTAATCAGCCCCAGCATTTT,CASNSNGANQPQHF
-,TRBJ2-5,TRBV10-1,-,TGCGCCAGCAGCGATAGAATGGGACTTCAAGAGACCCAGTACTTC,CASSDRMGLQETQYF
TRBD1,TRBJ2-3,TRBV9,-,TGTGCCAGCAGCCTCGGACAGGGGGCGCTTGGCGGCACAGATACGCAGTATTTT,CASSLGQGALGGTDTQYF
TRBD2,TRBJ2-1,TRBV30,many,TGTGCCTGGAGTGTACGAGGCGGGAGGGCCCTCAATGAGCAGTTCTTC,CAWSVRGGRALNEQFF
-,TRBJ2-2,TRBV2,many,TGTGCCAGCAGCGATCCGACCTGGGACGGCACCGGGGAGCTGTTTTTT,CASSDPTWDGTGELFF
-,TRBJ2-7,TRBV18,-,TGTGCCAGCTCACCACCGACCAGGGAACAAGCGCAGTACTTC,CASSPPTREQAQYF
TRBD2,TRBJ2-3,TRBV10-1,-,TGCGCCAGCAGTGAGTCGACTAGCGGGGGCACAGATACGCAGTATTTT,CASSESTSGGTDTQYF
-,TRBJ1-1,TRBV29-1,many,TGCAGCGTGAAATCCCCATGGAACACTGAAGCTTTCTTT,CSVKSPWNTEAFF
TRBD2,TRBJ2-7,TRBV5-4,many,TGTGCCAGCAGCCTACCGGGACTAGCGGGGGGGGGCTACGAGCAGTACTTC,CASSLPGLAGGGYEQYF
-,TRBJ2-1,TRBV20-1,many,TGCAGTGCTAGCCCCCGTAATGAGCAGTTCTTC,CSASPRNEQFF
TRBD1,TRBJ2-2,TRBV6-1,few,TGTGCCAGCAGTCCAACCTCCATTACAGGGGGCGCCAACACCGGGGAGCTGTTTTTT,CASSPTSITGGANTGELFF
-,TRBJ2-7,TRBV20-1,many,TGCAGTGCTAGAGATCGGGCAGTTTCCCTCTACGAGCAGTACTTC,CSARDRAVSLYEQYF
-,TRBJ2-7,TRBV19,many,TGTGCCAGTAGTGCTCCGCGGGACGGAACCTACGAGCAGTACTTC,CASSAPRDGTYEQYF
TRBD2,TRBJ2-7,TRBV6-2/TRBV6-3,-,TGTGCCAGCAGTGACCCGATGGGGACTAGCGGGAGTGCCTACGAGCAGTACTTC,CASSDPMGTSGSAYEQYF
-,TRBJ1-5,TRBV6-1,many,TGTGCCAGCAGTGAAGGGCACAGCAATCAGCCCCAGCATTTT,CASSEGHSNQPQHF
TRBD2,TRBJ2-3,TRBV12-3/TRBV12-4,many,TGTGCCAGCAGCAGGCTAGCGGGGGGCCCTGGTACGCAGTATTTT,CASSRLAGGPGTQYF
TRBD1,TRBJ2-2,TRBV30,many,TGTGCCTGGACCAACACCGGGACAGGGGGGCACACCGGGGAGCTGTTTTTT,CAWTNTGTGGHTGELFF
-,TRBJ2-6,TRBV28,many,TGTGCCAGCAGTTCCCCGTCTGGGACTGGGGCCAACGTCCTGACTTTC,CASSSPSGTGANVLTF
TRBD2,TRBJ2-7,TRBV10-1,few,TGCGCCAGCGCCGGGACTAGTAACGACGAGCAGTACTTC,CASAGTSNDEQYF
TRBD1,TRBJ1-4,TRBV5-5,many,TGTGCCAGCAGCTCCCGACAGGGTGGCGAAAAACTGTTTTTT,CASSSRQGGEKLFF
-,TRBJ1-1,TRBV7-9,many,TGTGCCAGCAGCTTAGCCGAGGAAGCTTTCTTT,CASSLAEEAFF
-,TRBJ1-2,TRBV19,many,TGTGCCAGTAGAGGAATATCGAGCGACCCGACCTCCTCTGGCTACACCTTC,CASRGISSDPTSSGYTF
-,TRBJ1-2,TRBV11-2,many,TGTGCCAGCAGCTTAGGACAGACTGGCTACACCTTC,CASSLGQTGYTF
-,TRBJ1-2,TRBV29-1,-,TGCAGCGTTGAGTTCAGCCTAGGTACCTTAGGGTATGGCTACACCTTC,CSVEFSLGTLGYGYTF
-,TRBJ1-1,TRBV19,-,TGTGCCAGTAGTATGGGGGGGATGAACACTGAAGCTTTCTTT,CASSMGGMNTEAFF
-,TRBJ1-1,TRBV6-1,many,TGTGCCATTGTGGAGGGGACGAACACTGAAGCTTTCTTT,CAIVEGTNTEAFF
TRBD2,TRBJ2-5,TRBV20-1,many,TGCAGTGCGAGGACTAGCGGGGGGGCCCTAGAGACCCAGTACTTC,CSARTSGGALETQYF
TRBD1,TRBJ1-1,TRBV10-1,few,TGCGCCAGCAGTGGGACAGGGGGCCATACGGAAGCTTTCTTT,CASSGTGGHTEAFF
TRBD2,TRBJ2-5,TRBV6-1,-,TGTGCCAGCAGCCGAATGGGACTAAAAGAGACCCAGTACTTC,CASSRMGLKETQYF
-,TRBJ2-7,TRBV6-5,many,TGTGCCAGCAGTTACTCATCTCAGGGCGACTACGAGCAGTACTTC,CASSYSSQGDYEQYF
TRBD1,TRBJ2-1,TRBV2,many,TGTGCCAGCAGTGAGCGGACAGGGAGCAATGAGCAGTTCTTC,CASSERTGSNEQFF
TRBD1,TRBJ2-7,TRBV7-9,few,TGTGCCAGCAGCCTGGGACAGGGGGCCTCATCCTACGAGCAGTACTTC,CASSLGQGASSYEQYF
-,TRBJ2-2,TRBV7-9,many,TGTGCCAGCAGTCTTAGGATTTTGAACACCGGGGAGCTGTTTTTT,CASSLRILNTGELFF
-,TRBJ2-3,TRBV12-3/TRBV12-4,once,TGTGCCAGCAGTTTGGCCCTTCCCTCAGATACGCAGTATTTT,CASSLALPSDTQYF
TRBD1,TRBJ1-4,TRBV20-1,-,TGCAGTGCTAGAGAGGGACAGGGGGCTGGGGAAAAACTGTTTTTT,CSAREGQGAGEKLFF
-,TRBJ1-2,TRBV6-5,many,TGTGCCAGCAGTTACTCGCGAGGGGGTGGAGGCTACACCTTC,CASSYSRGGGGYTF
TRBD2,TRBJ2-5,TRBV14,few,TGTGCCAGCAGCCAAGGTCTAGCGGGAGTTCTAGAGACCCAGTACTTC,CASSQGLAGVLETQYF
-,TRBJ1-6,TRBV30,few,TGTGCCTGGAGCCAGTCTAATAATTCACCCCTCCACTTT,CAWSQSNNSPLHF
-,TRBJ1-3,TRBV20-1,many,TGCAGTGCAGGGCCCCCTGGAAACACCATATATTTT,CSAGPPGNTIYF
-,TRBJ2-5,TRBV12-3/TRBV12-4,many,TGTGCCAGCAGTTGGCAGGGTGGGGAGACCCAGTACTTC,CASSWQGGETQYF
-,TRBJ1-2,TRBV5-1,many,TGCGCCAGCAGCGGGTGGGGTGACTACACCTTC,CASSGWGDYTF
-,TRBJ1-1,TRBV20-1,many,TGCAGTGCTAGAGCAGTCGCGGTGAACACTGAAGCTTTCTTT,CSARAVAVNTEAFF
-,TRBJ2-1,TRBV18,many,TGTGCCAGCTCACCCCGGATAGAGCAGTTCTTC,CASSPRIEQFF
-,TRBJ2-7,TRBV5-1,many,TGCGCCAGCAGCTTACGGTCCGCTCCCGTCTACGAGCAGTACTTC,CASSLRSAPVYEQYF
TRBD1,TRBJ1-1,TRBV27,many,TGTGCCAGCAGTTTATCGACATATGACAGGGATGCTTTCTTT,CASSLSTYDRDAFF
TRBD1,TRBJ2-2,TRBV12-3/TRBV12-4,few,TGTGCCAGCAGGGGACAGGCTTCGAACACCGGGGAGCTGTTTTTT,CASRGQASNTGELFF
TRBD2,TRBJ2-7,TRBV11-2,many,TGTGCCAGCAGCGACCCTGCTAGCGGCTCCTACGAGCAGTACTTC,CASSDPASGSYEQYF
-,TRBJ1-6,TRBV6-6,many,TGTGCCAGCAGTTACAGCATGCAAGGGTCCGGTTCACCCCTCCACTTT,CASSYSMQGSGSPLHF
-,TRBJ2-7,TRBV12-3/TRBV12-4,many,TGTGCCAGCAGAATTACAGGGTACTACGAGCAGTACTTC,CASRITGYYEQYF